One and the same sample provided the 32 T cell receptor beta chains below, sequenced in a study of blood T cell repertoires in COVID-19. TCRdb's table, derived via immunoSEQ multiplex PCR, lists solely in-frame clones and lacks some. The table shows a few hundred thousand clones, with roughly 90% occurring only once. The specimen sequenced was PBMCs or T cells enriched from blood (not recorded which). The receptors shown here come from a woman between 18 and 30 years old who had recovered from COVID-19.

The V call is TRBV19, the J call TRBJ1-3, with D possibly matching TRBD1 (5 bases). V was pared by 10 bases and J by 4 bases, with 20 bases between. CDR1 is LNHDA and CDR2 is SQIVND in the germline V gene (reference sequence). The CDR3 totals 15 residues. The CDR3 loop reads CATAPGGVSGNTIYF. CDR3 in DNA: TGTGCCACAGCACCGGGAGGGGTATCGGGAAACACCATATATTTT.

The CDR3 here is CASSSLAGAGLGQYF. In DNA, the CDR3 is TGTGCCAGCAGTTCACTAGCGGGAGCTGGGTTAGGGCAGTACTTC. The rearrangement joins TRBV6-5 to TRBJ2-7; 11 bases map to TRBD2. Trimming took 4 bases from V and 9 from J; bases not matched to a gene: 11. Germline V gene sequence: CDR1 MNHEY, CDR2 SVGAGI. The CDR3 contains 15 residues.

J is TRBJ2-7 and V is TRBV4-3; D gene unclear. CDR1 and CDR2 (germline): LGHNA, YSLEER. The CDR3 totals 15 residues. V was pared by 4 bases and J by 1 base, with 14 bases between. The CDR3 here is CASSPKVAPSYEQYF. In DNA, the CDR3 is TGCGCCAGCAGCCCGAAAGTGGCTCCTTCCTACGAGCAGTACTTC.

This chain links TRBV7-9 with TRBJ1-4, with D perhaps matching TRBD1 (6 bases). The length of the CDR3 is 14 residues. Germline lookup yields CDR1 SEHNR and CDR2 FQNEAQ (reference sequence). The V end was cut by 5 bases, the J end by 8 bases, with 15 bases between. The CDR3 loop is CASSLAGDFEKLFF. The CDR3 DNA reads as TGTGCCAGCAGCCTGGCAGGGGATTTCGAAAAACTGTTTTTT.

The chain has TRBV2 and TRBJ1-2; TRBD1 aligns across 9 bases. CDR1 SNHLY and CDR2 FYNNEI come from the germline V gene. With 6 bases clipped from V and 4 bases from J, the junction kept 3 bases outside the gene matches. This CDR3 contains 13 residues. This chain's CDR3 is CASRETGGYGYTF. The CDR3 DNA is TGTGCCAGCAGAGAGACAGGGGGCTATGGCTACACCTTC. The complete variable domain, with remaining parts taken from reference TRBV2 and TRBJ1-2, reads EPEVTQTPSHQVTQMGQEVILRCVPISNHLYFYWYRQILGQKVEFLVSFYNNEISEKSEIFDDQFSVERPDGSNFTLKIRSTKLEDSAMYFCASRETGGYGYTFGSGTRLTVV.

The chain carries TRBV20-1 and TRBJ2-5; D remains ambiguous. There are 12 residues in the CDR3. In germline, CDR1 is DFQATT, CDR2 SNEGSKA (reference sequence). Trimming left V 3 bases short and J 5 bases short, with 10 bases between. The CDR3 DNA sequence: TGCAGTGCTAGTGTTCCCTCGGAGACCCAGTACTTC. As protein: CSASVPSETQYF.

This clone is a singleton in its sample. The chain has TRBV9 and TRBJ1-2, with TRBD1 matching over 7 bases. The germline V gene has CDR1 SGDLS and CDR2 YYNGEE. The CDR3 has 15 residues. V trimming: 4 bases; J trimming: 4 bases; junction bases outside the gene matches: 10. The CDR3: CASSPQRGRGYGYTF. The CDR3 nucleotides read TGTGCCAGCAGCCCCCAGAGGGGGCGAGGCTATGGCTACACCTTC. Full variable domain (outside the CDR3, taken from reference TRBV9 and TRBJ1-2): DSGVTQTPKHLITATGQRVTLRCSPRSGDLSVYWYQQSLDQGLQFLIQYYNGEERAKGNILERFSAQQFPDLHSELNLSSLELGDSALYFCASSPQRGRGYGYTFGSGTRLTVV.

The rearrangement links TRBV7-2 to TRBJ2-7, with 8 bases identical to TRBD2. The germline CDR1 and CDR2 sequences are SGHTA and FQGNSA. The CDR3 extends over 15 amino acids. Trimming removed 1 base from V and 4 bases from J; junction bases left unmatched: 6. CDR3: CASSLEGLGSYEQYF. The CDR3 DNA is TGTGCCAGCAGCTTAGAGGGACTAGGATCATACGAGCAGTACTTC.

V usage is TRBV6-2 or TRBV6-3 and J usage is TRBJ2-5; D is possibly TRBD1 (7 bases). V was clipped by 2 bases and J by 7 bases, with 17 bases between them. This CDR3 contains 15 residues. Germline-derived CDR1 and CDR2 are MNHEY and SVGEGT. CDR3 sequence: CASSYGGTVKATQYF. The CDR3 nucleotides are TGTGCCAGCAGTTACGGGGGGACAGTTAAAGCGACCCAGTACTTC.

The count of this clone is one. The chain employs TRBV30 and TRBJ1-6; possible D gene TRBD1, 5 bases. Trimming cost V 0 bases and J 6 bases, with 12 bases left between them. CDR1 GTSNPN and CDR2 SVGIG come from the germline V gene (reference sequence). The CDR3 consists of 15 residues. The CDR3 sequence is CAWSVLGEANSPLHF. CDR3 in DNA: TGTGCCTGGAGTGTACTGGGGGAGGCTAATTCACCCCTCCACTTT.

This chain connects TRBV5-1 to TRBJ2-1, with 11 nucleotides matching TRBD2. Trimming took 0 bases from V and 1 from J; bases not matched to a gene: 3. The germline V gene encodes CDR1 SGHRS and CDR2 YFSETQ. This CDR3 contains 17 residues. The CDR3 sequence is CASSLAASGRSYNEQFF. For the CDR3, the DNA is TGCGCCAGCAGCTTGGCGGCTAGCGGGAGGTCCTACAATGAGCAGTTCTTC.

The chain carries TRBV19 and TRBJ2-7; weak D call: TRBD2 (6 bases). CDR3 length: 14 amino acids. Trimming took 5 bases from V and 3 from J, leaving 14 bases between them. Per germline, CDR1 LNHDA and CDR2 SQIVND (reference sequence). CDR3 sequence (DNA): TGTGCCAGTAGTCCCCCCGGGGGAGGCTACGAGCAGTACTTC. Amino acids: CASSPPGGGYEQYF.

This clone was observed once. The chain links TRBV4-1 to TRBJ2-2, with 7 bases that match TRBD1. CDR1 and CDR2 (germline): MGHRA, YSYEKL. Trimming cost V 1 base and J 4 bases; bases outside gene matches: 6. The CDR3 spans 16 residues. CDR3 in DNA: TGCGCCAGCAGCCAAGTACGACAGGGCCCCACCGGGGAGCTGTTTTTT. Its translation is CASSQVRQGPTGELFF.

This chain uses TRBV5-1 with TRBJ2-7, with 8 bases aligning to TRBD1. CDR1 is SGHRS and CDR2 is YFSETQ in the germline V gene. CDR3 size: 17 residues. V was clipped by 2 bases and J by 4 bases; unmatched bases: 14. This CDR3 reads CASSLGAVAGGYYEQYF. CDR3 nucleotides: TGCGCCAGCAGCTTAGGGGCGGTGGCAGGGGGCTATTACGAGCAGTACTTC.

The V gene is TRBV3-1 (or the pseudogene TRBV3-2), the J gene TRBJ2-1; D possibly corresponds to TRBD2 (6 bases). V was shortened by 6 bases and J by 7 bases, with 13 bases between the two germline ends. Germline CDR1 and CDR2: LGHDT and YNNKEL (reference sequence). The CDR3 contains 13 residues. CDR3 amino acids: CASSRGSGNEQFF. CDR3 bases: TGTGCCAGCAGTCGGGGTAGCGGAAATGAGCAGTTCTTC.

The chain carries TRBV2 and TRBJ1-2, with 7 bases fitting TRBD1. The V gene end was trimmed by 9 bases and the J gene end by 9 bases; junction bases not matched to a gene: 4. Germline CDR1 reads SNHLY; CDR2 reads FYNNEI. This CDR3 is 10 amino acids long. The DNA of the CDR3 is TGTGCCAGGAGACAGGGACGCTACACCTTC. It specifies CARRQGRYTF.

J is TRBJ1-2 and V is TRBV28, with TRBD1 matching 10 bases. The CDR3 totals 13 residues. The V segment lost 6 bases and the J segment 6 bases; nucleotides outside the gene matches: 4. CDR1 and CDR2 from the germline V gene are MDHEN and SYDVKM. The CDR3 DNA is TGTGCCAGCAGCCCGACAGGGGGCCATGGCTACACCTTC. Residues: CASSPTGGHGYTF.

J is TRBJ1-6 and V is TRBV6-1; the D is unclear. The germline V gene has CDR1 MNHNS and CDR2 SASEGT. V lost 3 bases and J lost 6, with 9 bases in between. This CDR3 has 14 amino acids. The CDR3 is CASSEEMGNSPLHF. The CDR3, as DNA: TGTGCCAGCAGTGAGGAGATGGGTAATTCACCCCTCCACTTT.

The gene calls are TRBV2 and TRBJ1-1, with a weak D call TRBD1 (5 bases). Germline CDR1 SNHLY, CDR2 FYNNEI. The CDR3 loop spans 14 amino acids. V shed 4 bases and J shed 1 base, with 10 bases lying between them. CDR3 region: CASSAQGRNTEAFF. DNA of the CDR3: TGTGCCAGCAGTGCCCAGGGCCGGAACACTGAAGCTTTCTTT.

The rearrangement uses TRBV30 and TRBJ1-5, with 8 bases aligning to TRBD1. Germline V CDR1 and CDR2: GTSNPN, SVGIG (reference sequence). Trimming removed 1 base from V and 7 bases from J; junction bases left unmatched: 6. The CDR3 consists of 14 residues. The CDR3 protein is CAWSGTGGDQPQHF. In DNA, the CDR3 is TGTGCCTGGAGTGGAACAGGGGGTGACCAGCCCCAGCATTTT.

The chain combines TRBV7-2 with TRBJ2-7; 7 bases align to TRBD2. The ends lost 1 base at V and 4 bases at J; junction bases unmatched: 10. CDR3 length equals 16 residues. In germline, CDR1 is SGHTA, CDR2 FQGNSA. In DNA form, the CDR3 reads TGTGCCAGCAGCTTAGTGGGGGGGGACTGGAGTTACGAGCAGTACTTC. Encoded protein: CASSLVGGDWSYEQYF.

This clone has only one observation. This chain joins TRBV30 and TRBJ1-1; D possibly corresponds to TRBD1 (5 bases). Germline V lookup: CDR1 GTSNPN, CDR2 SVGIG (reference sequence). Trimming removed 0 bases from V and 6 bases from J, with 8 bases in between. The CDR3 sequence is 12 residues long. CDR3 sequence reads: CAWSVSGAEAFF. CDR3 nucleotides: TGTGCCTGGAGTGTTTCGGGGGCTGAAGCTTTCTTT.

The J gene is TRBJ2-5, the V gene TRBV5-1; D uncertain. V was shortened by 0 bases and J by 7 bases, with 16 bases between the two germline ends. Per germline, CDR1 SGHRS and CDR2 YFSETQ. The CDR3 is 15 amino acids. In DNA form, the CDR3 reads TGCGCCAGCAGCTTGGGGCTAGGTATTTCAAGGACCCAGTACTTC. It translates to CASSLGLGISRTQYF.

This chain uses TRBV4-3 with TRBJ2-5; D is unclear. The V and J ends lost 1 base and 5 bases respectively, with 11 bases between them. CDR3 length: 14 amino acids. Germline V gene sequence: CDR1 LGHNA, CDR2 YSLEER. The CDR3 sequence: CASSQAPARETQYF. In nucleotides, the CDR3 is TGCGCCAGCAGCCAAGCTCCTGCTCGGGAGACCCAGTACTTC.

The CDR3 region is CASSRVGERGAFF. The DNA for the CDR3 is TGTGCCAGTAGTAGGGTAGGGGAACGAGGAGCTTTCTTT. The rearrangement joins TRBV19 to TRBJ1-1; D perhaps matches TRBD1 (5 bases). Germline V gene lookup returns CDR1 LNHDA and CDR2 SQIVND (reference sequence). Between the trimmed V and J ends, which lost 4 bases and 10 bases, there was a span of 16 bases. The CDR3 length is 13 residues.

This chain uses TRBV4-1 with TRBJ2-2; maybe TRBD2 (6 bases). V was pared by 3 bases and J by 6 bases, with 17 bases between. In germline, CDR1 is MGHRA, CDR2 YSYEKL. The CDR3 consists of 16 residues. As DNA, the CDR3 is TGCGCCAGCAGCCATCGGGACGCTCCGGGGGCCGGGGAGCTGTTTTTT. As protein: CASSHRDAPGAGELFF.

This clone was seen just once. This chain connects TRBV11-3 to TRBJ2-6, with D maybe TRBD2 (6 bases). Germline V gene sequence: CDR1 SGHNT, CDR2 YENEEA. This CDR3 is 15 amino acids long. V was pared by 5 bases and J by 0 bases, with 8 bases between. In nucleotides, the CDR3 is TGTGCCAGCAGCGGAGGGAACTCTGGGGCCAACGTCCTGACTTTC. It yields the protein CASSGGNSGANVLTF.

For the CDR3, the DNA is TGTGCCAGCAGCGTCTATACAGGGGGCACTGAAGCTTTCTTT. As protein: CASSVYTGGTEAFF. This sequence joins TRBV6-5 and TRBJ1-1; 8 positions agree with TRBD1. V lost 6 bases, J lost 4 bases, and 7 bases stayed unmatched. The CDR3 is made up of 14 amino acids. The germline V gene encodes CDR1 MNHEY and CDR2 SVGAGI.

The chain uses TRBV2 and TRBJ1-4, with D hard to call. The V and J ends lost 8 bases and 4 bases respectively, with 11 bases between them. Per the germline V gene, CDR1 is SNHLY and CDR2 is FYNNEI. The CDR3 spans 13 residues. Here the CDR3 DNA reads TGTGCCAGCTCTAACTCTTATAATGAAAAACTGTTTTTT. This sequence encodes CASSNSYNEKLFF. The full variable domain, in which reference TRBV2 and TRBJ1-4 provide the parts outside the CDR3, is EPEVTQTPSHQVTQMGQEVILRCVPISNHLYFYWYRQILGQKVEFLVSFYNNEISEKSEIFDDQFSVERPDGSNFTLKIRSTKLEDSAMYFCASSNSYNEKLFFGSGTQLSVL.

V is TRBV4-3 and J is TRBJ2-3, with 9 bases identical to TRBD2. Germline loops: CDR1 LGHNA, CDR2 YSLEER. Unmatched junction bases numbered 4, after V lost 1 base and J lost 2 bases. The CDR3 sequence is 16 residues long. This CDR3 reads CASSQVASGITDTQYF. The CDR3 DNA sequence: TGCGCCAGCAGCCAAGTGGCTAGCGGGATCACAGATACGCAGTATTTT.

This chain uses TRBV3-1 (or the pseudogene TRBV3-2) with TRBJ2-3; D uncertain. The germline V and J ends were trimmed by 0 bases and 0 bases, with 13 bases remaining between them. CDR3 length: 17 residues. Germline lookup yields CDR1 LGHDT and CDR2 YNNKEL (reference sequence). The CDR3 here is CASSQDWYPASTDTQYF. CDR3 coding DNA: TGTGCCAGCAGCCAAGATTGGTATCCCGCGAGCACAGATACGCAGTATTTT.

The genes are TRBV3-1 (or the pseudogene TRBV3-2) and TRBJ2-1; 11 bases are shared with TRBD2. The germline CDR1 and CDR2 sequences are LGHDT and YNNKEL (reference sequence). This CDR3 is built from 15 residues. The V gene end was trimmed by 2 bases and the J gene end by 5 bases; junction bases not matched to a gene: 2. The CDR3 reads CASSQIAGGDNEQFF. The CDR3 region has the DNA TGTGCCAGCAGCCAAATAGCGGGGGGGGACAATGAGCAGTTCTTC.